The 32 T cell receptor beta chains below come from one sample, sequenced in a study of T cell responses to AZD1222 COVID-19 vaccine. Generated by immunoSEQ multiplex PCR, the TCRdb table keeps only in-frame clones and is missing some. The data hold about 93,000 clones, with around 91% observed a single time. The sequencing here drew on peripheral blood, taken 28 days after the second AZD1222 dose. The source is an adult who received the AZD1222 COVID-19 vaccine.

This clone has just one count. This rearrangement joins TRBV21-1 to TRBJ2-7; TRBD2 reflects the table's D call only, with no check against the DNA. TRBV21-1 is reported as a pseudogene. The CDR3 contains 19 residues. The CDR3 protein is CASSKDGTSGGARTYEQYF. CDR3 bases: TGTGCCAGCAGCAAAGACGGGACTAGCGGGGGGGCCCGCACCTACGAGCAGTACTTC.

The chain combines TRBV2 with TRBJ2-1; tentatively, D is TRBD2 (6 bases). The V end was cut by 6 bases, the J end by 8 bases, with 14 bases between. The length of the CDR3 is 13 residues. Per the germline V gene, CDR1 is SNHLY and CDR2 is FYNNEI. The CDR3 sequence is CASSRDLRDEQFF. As DNA, the CDR3 is TGTGCCAGCAGCCGGGACTTACGGGATGAGCAGTTCTTC.

The chain has TRBV9 and TRBJ1-6; no firm D call. The CDR3 is made up of 14 amino acids. With 1 base removed from V and 9 bases from J, the gap between germline ends came to 11 bases. Germline V gene data show CDR1 as SGDLS and CDR2 as YYNGEE. The CDR3 nucleotides are TGTGCCAGCAGCGTAAATGAGGGTGGTTCACCCCTCCACTTT. Protein product: CASSVNEGGSPLHF.

The genes are TRBV6-4 and TRBJ2-1; 8 positions match TRBD2. This CDR3 comprises 14 residues. Trimming took 6 bases from V and 8 from J; bases not matched to a gene: 9. Germline CDR1 and CDR2: MRHNA and SNTAGT. DNA of the CDR3: TGTGCCAGCAGCCCGGGACTAGAATCACATGAGCAGTTCTTC. Translated, it gives CASSPGLESHEQFF.

This chain connects TRBV5-1 to TRBJ1-2, with D maybe TRBD1 (5 bases). Germline assignment: CDR1 SGHRS and CDR2 YFSETQ. This CDR3 contains 15 residues. Trimming cost V 0 bases and J 2 bases, with 11 bases left between them. Here the CDR3 reads CASSLGLGLNYGYTF. CDR3 sequence (DNA): TGCGCCAGCAGCTTGGGCCTGGGGCTAAACTATGGCTACACCTTC.

The chain carries TRBV12-5 and TRBJ1-1; D remains ambiguous. Deletions cut 7 bases from V and 0 bases from J, with 12 bases between. Per the germline V gene, CDR1 is LGHNT and CDR2 is FRNRAP. The CDR3 consists of 14 residues. The CDR3 coding sequence is TGTGCTAGTGCCCCCGACACCGTGAACACTGAAGCTTTCTTT. It codes for CASAPDTVNTEAFF.

The genes are TRBV3-1 (or the pseudogene TRBV3-2) and TRBJ1-2, with D maybe TRBD1 (6 bases). Per the germline V gene, CDR1 is LGHDT and CDR2 is YNNKEL (reference sequence). With 4 bases removed from V and 1 base from J, the gap between germline ends came to 22 bases. There are 18 residues in the CDR3. CDR3 coding DNA: TGTGCCAGCAGCCCCCGGACCGGCCACGGGACAAATAACTATGGCTACACCTTC. The encoded protein is CASSPRTGHGTNNYGYTF.

The V call is TRBV2, the J call TRBJ2-3; tentatively, D is TRBD1 (5 bases). CDR1 is SNHLY and CDR2 is FYNNEI in the germline V gene. Trimming removed 2 bases at V and 2 bases at J, with 8 bases between. The CDR3 runs 14 residues. In DNA, the CDR3 is TGTGCCAGCAGTGAACAGGGAACCACAGATACGCAGTATTTT. Protein: CASSEQGTTDTQYF.

The chain joins TRBV11-3 to TRBJ1-1, with unresolved D. Germline V gene lookup returns CDR1 SGHNT and CDR2 YENEEA. The germline V and J ends were trimmed by 4 bases and 6 bases, with 9 bases remaining between them. The CDR3 loop spans 12 amino acids. In DNA form, the CDR3 reads TGTGCCAGCAGCTCGGACGCATCTGAAGCTTTCTTT. It translates to CASSSDASEAFF. Supplemented by reference TRBV11-3 and TRBJ1-1, the full variable domain reads EAGVVQSPRYKIIEKKQPVAFWCNPISGHNTLYWYLQNLGQGPELLIRYENEEAVDDSQLPKDRFSAERLKGVDSTLKIQPAELGDSAVYLCASSSDASEAFFGQGTRLTVV.

The V gene is TRBV6-5, the J gene TRBJ1-5; no reliable D call. Deletions cut 6 bases from V and 0 bases from J, with 6 bases between. The germline gives CDR1 MNHEY, CDR2 SVGAGI. The CDR3 runs to 13 residues. The chain's CDR3 is CASRENSNQPQHF. The CDR3 bases are TGTGCCAGCAGGGAGAATAGCAATCAGCCCCAGCATTTT.

The chain employs TRBV11-2 and TRBJ2-3; D gene ambiguous. Per germline, CDR1 SGHAT and CDR2 FQNNGV. The CDR3 length is 11 residues. V was shortened by 4 bases and J by 8 bases, with 7 bases between the two germline ends. The CDR3 region is CASSSGGTQYF. In DNA, the CDR3 is TGTGCCAGCAGCTCGGGTGGTACGCAGTATTTT.

Remarks on this clone: Other nucleotide sequences from this sample produce the same CDR3. The chain has TRBV7-6 and TRBJ2-7; 7 bases match TRBD2. The CDR3 is 15 amino acids. From germline, CDR1 is SGHVS and CDR2 FNYEAQ. The junction had 7 bases not matched to a gene; V was cut back by 1 base and J by 4 bases. CDR3 in DNA: TGTGCCAGCAGCTTAGTAGGAAGCGGGGATTACGAGCAGTACTTC. Translation gives CASSLVGSGDYEQYF.

The rearrangement links TRBV6-2 or TRBV6-3 to TRBJ1-5; D is undetermined. The CDR3 covers 16 residues. Trimming shortened V by 0 bases and J by 6 bases, and 15 bases separated the two germline ends. Germline V gives CDR1 MNHEY, CDR2 SVGEGT. DNA for the CDR3: TGTGCCAGCAGTTACTCGATCATAAAGGGAGGTCAGCCCCAGCATTTT. Amino acids: CASSYSIIKGGQPQHF.

J is TRBJ1-2 and V is TRBV29-1; the D gene is possibly TRBD1 (5 bases). The V end was cut by 6 bases, the J end by 4 bases, with 12 bases between. CDR3 size: 12 residues. The germline V gene encodes CDR1 SQVTM and CDR2 ANQGSEA. CDR3 sequence reads: CSVYRQSYGYTF. The CDR3 DNA reads TGCAGCGTCTACAGACAGTCCTATGGCTACACCTTC. The full variable domain, with the rest looked up from reference TRBV29-1 and TRBJ1-2, is SAVISQKPSRDICQRGTSLTIQCQVDSQVTMMFWYRQQPGQSLTLIATANQGSEATYESGFVIDKFPISRPNLTFSTLTVSNMSPEDSSIYLCSVYRQSYGYTFGSGTRLTVV.

This CDR3 reads CASRPGLGVSNQPQHF. The CDR3 DNA reads TGTGCCAGCAGACCAGGGTTAGGAGTGAGCAATCAGCCCCAGCATTTT. The V and J genes are TRBV2 and TRBJ1-5; the D gene is possibly TRBD1 (5 bases). The CDR3 spans 16 residues. Germline-derived CDR1 and CDR2 are SNHLY and FYNNEI. Trimming removed 6 bases at V and 1 base at J, with 16 bases between.

This chain joins TRBV27 and TRBJ1-6; perhaps TRBD1 as D (5 bases). This CDR3 has 16 residues. Germline lookup yields CDR1 MNHEY and CDR2 SMNVEV (reference sequence). Trimming removed 5 bases at V and 9 bases at J, with 20 bases between. CDR3 amino acids: CASSLYPYRDLSPLHF. CDR3 in DNA: TGTGCCAGCAGTCTGTATCCTTACCGGGACCTTTCACCCCTCCACTTT.

The chain recombines TRBV18 with TRBJ1-1; unclear D gene. Germline CDR1 and CDR2: KGHSH and LQKENI. The V and J ends lost 6 bases and 0 bases respectively, with 5 bases between them. The CDR3 is 12 amino acids. CDR3 DNA sequence: TGTGCCAGCTCTTACATGAACACTGAAGCTTTCTTT. Residues: CASSYMNTEAFF.

V and J are TRBV6-6 and TRBJ1-2; possible D gene TRBD1, 5 bases. CDR3 length: 13 amino acids. V was cut by 4 bases and J by 4 bases, with 10 bases left in between. CDR1 and CDR2 (germline): MNHNY, SVGAGI (reference sequence). As DNA, the CDR3 is TGTGCCAGCAGTTTTGGGGGGGTCTATGGCTACACCTTC. Residues: CASSFGGVYGYTF.

This sequence joins TRBV6-6 and TRBJ2-7; no reliable D call. Germline lookup yields CDR1 MNHNY and CDR2 SVGAGI (reference sequence). V was clipped by 2 bases and J by 6 bases, with 11 bases between them. The CDR3 covers 13 residues. The CDR3 sequence is CASSYLAWGEQYF. The CDR3 bases are TGTGCCAGCAGTTACCTGGCGTGGGGCGAGCAGTACTTC.

The chain joins TRBV5-1 to TRBJ2-2; 8 nucleotides agree with TRBD2. Germline CDR1 reads SGHRS; CDR2 reads YFSETQ. The CDR3 has 17 amino acids. V shed 0 bases and J 2 bases; nucleotides not matched to a gene: 6. The CDR3 reads CASSLGPTSGNTGELFF. The CDR3 region has the DNA TGCGCCAGCAGCTTGGGCCCCACTAGCGGCAACACCGGGGAGCTGTTTTTT.

A single count supports this clone. The rearrangement uses TRBV7-3 and TRBJ2-7, with TRBD1 matching 8 bases. In germline, CDR1 is SGHTA, CDR2 FQGTGA. Germline trimming cut 5 bases from V and 5 bases from J; bases unmatched to any gene: 11. CDR3 length equals 15 residues. The CDR3 is CASSPHRTGIHEQYF. The DNA for the CDR3 is TGTGCCAGCAGCCCCCACCGGACAGGGATCCACGAGCAGTACTTC.

The rearrangement uses TRBV2 and TRBJ2-3; D remains ambiguous. Germline lookup yields CDR1 SNHLY and CDR2 FYNNEI. The germline V and J ends were trimmed by 4 bases and 5 bases, with 7 bases remaining between them. The CDR3 sequence is 12 residues long. CDR3 residues: CASSVGLDTQYF. The CDR3 nucleotides are TGTGCCAGCAGTGTGGGGTTAGATACGCAGTATTTT.

A word on this clone: The sample carries other DNA sequences with the same CDR3. The chain employs TRBV27 and TRBJ1-2, with D possibly being TRBD1 (6 bases). The CDR3 spans 13 residues. Germline lookup yields CDR1 MNHEY and CDR2 SMNVEV (reference sequence). The V and J ends lost 8 bases and 0 bases respectively, with 10 bases between them. CDR3 sequence: CASGRTANYGYTF. The CDR3 DNA reads TGTGCCAGCGGAAGGACAGCTAACTATGGCTACACCTTC.

The genes are TRBV24-1 and TRBJ2-1, with 8 bases fitting TRBD2. The V gene's germline CDR1 is KGHDR and CDR2 SFDVKD. The CDR3 extends over 15 amino acids. The CDR3 DNA follows: TGTGCTCCCACCCCGGGGGGGGGATACTACAATGAGCAGTTCTTC. Protein: CAPTPGGGYYNEQFF.

The chain couples TRBV4-2 to TRBJ1-2, with a weak D call TRBD1 (5 bases). Germline V CDR1 and CDR2: LGHNA, YNFKEQ. V was trimmed by 1 base and J by 8 bases, leaving 8 bases between them. This CDR3 region has 12 residues. The CDR3 region is CASSQVGDGYTF. CDR3 DNA sequence: TGTGCCAGCAGCCAAGTAGGGGACGGCTACACCTTC.

This clone was found once. The genes are TRBV18 and TRBJ1-1; TRBD1 might be the D (5 bases). The V gene lost 1 base and the J gene lost 0 bases, with 9 bases spanning the gap. Germline-derived CDR1 and CDR2 are KGHSH and LQKENI. This CDR3 is built from 15 residues. CDR3 region: CASSPQGQVNTEAFF. The CDR3 DNA sequence: TGTGCCAGCTCACCACAGGGGCAGGTGAACACTGAAGCTTTCTTT.

V gene TRBV30 combines with J gene TRBJ2-1, with D possibly being TRBD1 (6 bases). The CDR3 contains 15 residues. Deletions cut 4 bases from V and 0 bases from J, with 13 bases between. The germline gives CDR1 GTSNPN, CDR2 SVGIG (reference sequence). The CDR3 reads CAWNRGSVSYNEQFF. CDR3 sequence (DNA): TGTGCCTGGAATAGGGGGTCGGTCTCCTACAATGAGCAGTTCTTC.

The J gene is TRBJ1-1, the V gene TRBV4-2; D ambiguous. This CDR3 region has 13 residues. Trimming pared 0 bases from V and 1 base from J, leaving 3 bases between. The V gene's germline CDR1 is LGHNA and CDR2 YNFKEQ. CDR3 sequence reads: CASSQETNTEAFF. The CDR3 DNA sequence: TGTGCCAGCAGCCAAGAAACGAACACTGAAGCTTTCTTT.

This clone was recorded once. The chain uses TRBV5-1 and TRBJ2-1; D is perhaps TRBD1 or TRBD2 (5 bases each). Looked up from germline, CDR1 is SGHRS and CDR2 is YFSETQ. Trimming removed 0 bases from V and 3 bases from J, with 13 bases in between. This CDR3 comprises 16 residues. CDR3 residues: CASSLGGGLGYNEQFF. CDR3 nucleotides: TGCGCCAGCAGCTTGGGTGGGGGTTTGGGCTACAATGAGCAGTTCTTC.

The chain is built from TRBV5-1 and TRBJ2-1; possible D gene TRBD2, 5 bases. The CDR3 has 13 amino acids. V was pared by 0 bases and J by 8 bases, with 9 bases between. The V gene's germline CDR1 is SGHRS and CDR2 YFSETQ. The CDR3 sequence: CASSLETRYEQFF. CDR3 nucleotide sequence: TGCGCCAGCAGCTTGGAAACTAGGTATGAGCAGTTCTTC. Using reference TRBV5-1 and TRBJ2-1 for the parts outside the CDR3, the full variable domain is KAGVTQTPRYLIKTRGQQVTLSCSPISGHRSVSWYQQTPGQGLQFLFEYFSETQRNKGNFPGRFSGRQFSNSRSEMNVSTLELGDSALYLCASSLETRYEQFFGPGTRLTVL.

The rearrangement joins TRBV19 to TRBJ2-1; D unresolved. Germline V gene data show CDR1 as LNHDA and CDR2 as SQIVND (reference sequence). V shed 4 bases and J shed 7 bases, with 11 bases lying between them. This CDR3 is 13 amino acids long. The CDR3 nucleotides are TGTGCCAGTAGTACGGCGGCATTGAATGAGCAGTTCTTC. It is translated as CASSTAALNEQFF.

This rearrangement joins TRBV2 to TRBJ2-7; the D gene is possibly TRBD1 (6 bases). V was clipped by 3 bases and J by 7 bases, with 16 bases between them. CDR3 length equals 14 residues. Germline assignment: CDR1 SNHLY and CDR2 FYNNEI. CDR3 nucleotide sequence: TGTGCCAGCAGTGAGGGCAGGGGAGCATTTGAGCAGTACTTC. Translation gives CASSEGRGAFEQYF.